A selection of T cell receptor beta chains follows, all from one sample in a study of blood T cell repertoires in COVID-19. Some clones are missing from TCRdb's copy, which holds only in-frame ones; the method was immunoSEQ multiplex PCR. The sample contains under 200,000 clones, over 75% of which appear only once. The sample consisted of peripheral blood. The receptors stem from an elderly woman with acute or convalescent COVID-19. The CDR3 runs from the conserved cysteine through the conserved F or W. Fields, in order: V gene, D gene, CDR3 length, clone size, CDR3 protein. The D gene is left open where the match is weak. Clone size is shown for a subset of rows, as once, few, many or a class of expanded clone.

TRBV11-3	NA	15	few	CASSLGGLGSDTQYF
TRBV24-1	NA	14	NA	CATPTRDISYEQYF
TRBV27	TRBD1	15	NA	CASSQRQGFPYEQYF
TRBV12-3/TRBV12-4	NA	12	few	CASSPSLEEQFF
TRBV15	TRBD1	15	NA	CATSSLLGGNSPLHF
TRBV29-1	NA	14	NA	CSGHEENLNTEAFF
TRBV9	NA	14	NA	CASSVDPSGEKLFF
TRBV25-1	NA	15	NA	CASSELGRDTGELFF
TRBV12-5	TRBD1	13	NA	CASGLAGGETQYF
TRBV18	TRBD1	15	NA	CASSPGQGLAQPQHF
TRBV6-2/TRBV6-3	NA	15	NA	CASSYSPGEHNEQFF
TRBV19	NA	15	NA	CASSIGGQAGETQYF
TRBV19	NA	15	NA	CASSIRGDDTGELFF
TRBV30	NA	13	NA	CAWSMGGHYGYTF
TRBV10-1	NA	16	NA	CASSVQQGRGPDTQYF
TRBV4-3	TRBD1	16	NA	CASSQERTGALEKLFF
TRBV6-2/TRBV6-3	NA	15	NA	CASSAGSRERREQFF
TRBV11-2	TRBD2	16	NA	CASSLGVAGGTDTQYF
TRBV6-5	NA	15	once	CASSYEEGGTYEQYF
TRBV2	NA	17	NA	CASSDGGGRARNYGYTF
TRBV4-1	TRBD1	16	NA	CASSPGQGVGREKLFF
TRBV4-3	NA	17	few	CASSQERRGHSGNTIYF
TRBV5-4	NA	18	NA	CASSSYLLDLKTGETQYF
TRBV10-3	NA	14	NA	CAISPFVAGTEAFF
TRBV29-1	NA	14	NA	CSVDFVSANYGYTF
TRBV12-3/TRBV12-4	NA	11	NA	CASSHNTEAFF
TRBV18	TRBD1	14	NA	CASKPGQETYEQYF
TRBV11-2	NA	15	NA	CASSRVSARGTEAFF
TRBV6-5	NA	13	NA	CASTTIIGSEQFF
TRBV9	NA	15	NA	CASSVGGSPNTEAFF
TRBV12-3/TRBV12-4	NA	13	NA	CASRASYNSPLHF
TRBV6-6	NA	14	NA	CASTADNTNYGYTF
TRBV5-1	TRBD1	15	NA	CASSLATGATDTQYF
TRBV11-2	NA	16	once	CASNQRLGPDLETQYF
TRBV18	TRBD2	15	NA	CASTGLEPNTGELFF
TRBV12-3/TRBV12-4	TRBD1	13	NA	CASNLQGADTQYF
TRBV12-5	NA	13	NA	CASGLVAGPGYTF
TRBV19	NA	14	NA	CASSMGLGHTEAFF
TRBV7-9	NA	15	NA	CASSFLPGSNSPLHF
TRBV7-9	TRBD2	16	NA	CASSPGGGRVYNEQFF
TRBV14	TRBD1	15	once	CASSQQQGTNEKLFF
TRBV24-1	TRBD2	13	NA	CATSGVAGNEQFF
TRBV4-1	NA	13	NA	CASSQDHPGGYTF
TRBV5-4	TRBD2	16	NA	CASSGALSGGTGELFF
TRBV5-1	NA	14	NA	CASSLAAGRYEQYF
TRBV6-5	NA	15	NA	CASSYTRGMNTEAFF
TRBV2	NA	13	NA	CASSEDSRNGYTF
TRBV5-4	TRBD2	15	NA	CASSPPSGRINEQFF
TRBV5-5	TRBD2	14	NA	CASSLAGGNNEQFF
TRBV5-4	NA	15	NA	CASSRATDNTGELFF
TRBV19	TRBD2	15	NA	CASSIGSGRNDEQYF
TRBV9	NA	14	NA	CASSVEAGRQPQHF
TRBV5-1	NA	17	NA	CASSSLPGGRVFLEQFF
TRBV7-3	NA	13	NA	CASTTTIGREQFF
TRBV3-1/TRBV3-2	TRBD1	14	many	CASSPGTGAYEQYF
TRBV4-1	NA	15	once	CASSQDGRGGEKLFF
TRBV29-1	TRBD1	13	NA	CSVPGQGNEKLFF
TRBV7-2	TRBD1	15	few	CASSSAGQGRKGYTF